This T cell receptor beta chain stems from a study of blood T cell repertoires in COVID-19. TCRdb's table, derived via immunoSEQ multiplex PCR, lists solely in-frame clones and lacks some. The data hold under 500,000 clones, with around nine tenths observed a single time. This CDR3 contains 13 residues. Looked up from germline, CDR1 is MDHEN and CDR2 is SYDVKM. V was pared by 6 bases and J by 4 bases, with 12 bases between. The chain links TRBV28 to TRBJ1-2, with TRBD1 as a possible D gene (5 bases). The source of this sequence is a woman under 30 with acute COVID-19. Sequenced sample: PBMCs or T cells enriched from blood (not recorded which). The CDR3 region has the DNA TGTGCCAGCAGCCGAGGACAAGGCTATGGCTACACCTTC. Its protein is CASSRGQGYGYTF.